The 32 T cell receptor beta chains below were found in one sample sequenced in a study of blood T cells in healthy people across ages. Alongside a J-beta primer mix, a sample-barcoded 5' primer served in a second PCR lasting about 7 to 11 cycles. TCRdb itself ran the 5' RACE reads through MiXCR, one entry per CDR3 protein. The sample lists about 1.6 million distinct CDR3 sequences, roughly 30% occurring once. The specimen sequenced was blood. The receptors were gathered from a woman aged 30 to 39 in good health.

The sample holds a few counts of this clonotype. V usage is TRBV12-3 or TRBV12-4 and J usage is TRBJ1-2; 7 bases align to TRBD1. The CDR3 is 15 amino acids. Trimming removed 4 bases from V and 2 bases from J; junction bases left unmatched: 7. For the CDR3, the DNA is TGTGCCAGCAGTTCAGGGGGTCGGGTAAACTATGGCTACACCTTC. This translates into CASSSGGRVNYGYTF.

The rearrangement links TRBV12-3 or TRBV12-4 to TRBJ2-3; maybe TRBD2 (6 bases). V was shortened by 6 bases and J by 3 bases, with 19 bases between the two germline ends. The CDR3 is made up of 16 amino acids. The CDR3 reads CASSPRGRVRTDTQYF. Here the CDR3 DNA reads TGTGCCAGCAGCCCCCGGGGGAGAGTGAGGACAGATACGCAGTATTTT.

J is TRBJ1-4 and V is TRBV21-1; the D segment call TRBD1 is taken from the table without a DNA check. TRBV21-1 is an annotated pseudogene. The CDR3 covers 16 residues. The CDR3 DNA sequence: TGTGCCAGCGTACATTATGAGGGGGATGATAATGAAAAACTGTTTTTT. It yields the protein CASVHYEGDDNEKLFF.

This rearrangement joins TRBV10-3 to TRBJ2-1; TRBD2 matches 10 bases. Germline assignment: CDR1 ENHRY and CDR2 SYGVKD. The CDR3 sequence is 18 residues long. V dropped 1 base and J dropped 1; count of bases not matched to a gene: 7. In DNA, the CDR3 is TGTGCCATCAGTGAGTGGCTAGCGGGAGATGAGTCCTACAATGAGCAGTTCTTC. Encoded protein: CAISEWLAGDESYNEQFF.

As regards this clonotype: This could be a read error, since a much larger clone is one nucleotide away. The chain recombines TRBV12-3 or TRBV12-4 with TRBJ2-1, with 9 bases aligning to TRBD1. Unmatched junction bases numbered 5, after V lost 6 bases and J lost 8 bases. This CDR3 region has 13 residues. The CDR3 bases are TGTGCCAGCAGAATAGGACAGGGGCATGAGCAGTTCTTC. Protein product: CASRIGQGHEQFF.

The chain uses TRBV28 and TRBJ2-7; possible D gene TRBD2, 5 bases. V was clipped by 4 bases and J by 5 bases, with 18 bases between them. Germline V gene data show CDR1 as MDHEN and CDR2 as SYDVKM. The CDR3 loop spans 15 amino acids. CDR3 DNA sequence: TGTGCCAGCAGTTCATTAAACGGGGTCTGGAACGAGCAGTACTTC. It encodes CASSSLNGVWNEQYF.

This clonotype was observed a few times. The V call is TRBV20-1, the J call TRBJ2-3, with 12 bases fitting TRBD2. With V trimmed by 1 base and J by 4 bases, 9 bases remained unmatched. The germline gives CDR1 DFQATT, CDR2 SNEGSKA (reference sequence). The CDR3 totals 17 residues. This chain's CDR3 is CSARGGLAGERADTQYF. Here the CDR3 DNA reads TGCAGTGCTAGAGGGGGACTAGCGGGCGAGAGGGCAGATACGCAGTATTTT.

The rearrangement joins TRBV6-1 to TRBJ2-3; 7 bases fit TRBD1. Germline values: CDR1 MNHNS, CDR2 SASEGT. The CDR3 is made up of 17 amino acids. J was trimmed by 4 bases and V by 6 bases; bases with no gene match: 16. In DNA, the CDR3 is TGTGCCAGCAGGCCAAATTCCGGGACAGTTTTCCCAGATACGCAGTATTTT. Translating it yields CASRPNSGTVFPDTQYF.

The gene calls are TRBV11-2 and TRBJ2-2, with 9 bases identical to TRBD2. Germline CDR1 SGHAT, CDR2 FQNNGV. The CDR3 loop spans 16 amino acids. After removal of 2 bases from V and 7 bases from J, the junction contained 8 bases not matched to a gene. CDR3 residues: CASSLLGAGGVGELFF. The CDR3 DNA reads TGTGCCAGCAGCTTACTAGGAGCGGGAGGTGTCGGGGAGCTGTTTTTT.

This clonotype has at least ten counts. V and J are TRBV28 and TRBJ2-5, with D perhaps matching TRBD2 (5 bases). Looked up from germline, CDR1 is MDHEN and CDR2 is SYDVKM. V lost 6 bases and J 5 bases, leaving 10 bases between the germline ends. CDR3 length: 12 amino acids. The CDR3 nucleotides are TGTGCCAGCAGAGGAGGCGTTGAGACCCAGTACTTC. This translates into CASRGGVETQYF.

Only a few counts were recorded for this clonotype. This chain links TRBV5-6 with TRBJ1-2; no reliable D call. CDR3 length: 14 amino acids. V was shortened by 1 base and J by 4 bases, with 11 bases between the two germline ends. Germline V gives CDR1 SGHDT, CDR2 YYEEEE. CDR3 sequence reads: CASSLIGFLYGYTF. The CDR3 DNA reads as TGTGCCAGCAGCTTGATCGGGTTCCTCTATGGCTACACCTTC.

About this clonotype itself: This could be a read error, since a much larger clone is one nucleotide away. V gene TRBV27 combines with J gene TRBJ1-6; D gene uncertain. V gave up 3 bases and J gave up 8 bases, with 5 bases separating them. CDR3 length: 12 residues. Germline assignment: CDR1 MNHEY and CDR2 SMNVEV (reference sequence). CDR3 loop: CASSFADSPLHF. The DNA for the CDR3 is TGTGCCAGCAGTTTTGCGGATTCACCCCTCCACTTT.

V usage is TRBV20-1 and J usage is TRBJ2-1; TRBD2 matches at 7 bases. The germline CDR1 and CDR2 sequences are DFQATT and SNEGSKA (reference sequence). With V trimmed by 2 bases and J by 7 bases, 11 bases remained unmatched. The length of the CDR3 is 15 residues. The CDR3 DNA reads TGCAGTGCTAGACCCGGGACTACCACGGGGAATGAGCAGTTCTTC. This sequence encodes CSARPGTTTGNEQFF.

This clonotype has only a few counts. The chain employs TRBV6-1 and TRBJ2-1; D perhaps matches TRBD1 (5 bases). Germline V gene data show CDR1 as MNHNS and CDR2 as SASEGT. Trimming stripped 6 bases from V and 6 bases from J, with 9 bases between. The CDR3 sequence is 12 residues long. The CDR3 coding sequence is TGTGCCAGCAGGGCAACAGGCAATGAGCAGTTCTTC. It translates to CASRATGNEQFF.

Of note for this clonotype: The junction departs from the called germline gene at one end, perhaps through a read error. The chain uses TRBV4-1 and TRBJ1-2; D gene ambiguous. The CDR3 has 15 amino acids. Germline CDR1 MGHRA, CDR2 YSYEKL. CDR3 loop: CASGQDPVFNYGYTF. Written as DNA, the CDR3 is TGCGCCAGCGGCCAAGATCCGGTTTTTAACTATGGCTACACCTTC.

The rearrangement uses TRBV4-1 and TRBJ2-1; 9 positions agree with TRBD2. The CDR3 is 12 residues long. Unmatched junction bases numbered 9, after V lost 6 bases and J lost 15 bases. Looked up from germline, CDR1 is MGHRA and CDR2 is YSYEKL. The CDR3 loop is CASRPESGGRFF. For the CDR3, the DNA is TGCGCCAGCAGACCAGAAAGCGGGGGGCGGTTCTTC.

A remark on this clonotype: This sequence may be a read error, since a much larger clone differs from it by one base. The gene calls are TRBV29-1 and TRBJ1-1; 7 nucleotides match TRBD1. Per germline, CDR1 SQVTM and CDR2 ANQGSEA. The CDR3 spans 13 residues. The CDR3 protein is CNVLGGTNTEAFF. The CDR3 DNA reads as TGCAACGTTTTAGGGGGCACGAACACTGAAGCTTTCTTT.

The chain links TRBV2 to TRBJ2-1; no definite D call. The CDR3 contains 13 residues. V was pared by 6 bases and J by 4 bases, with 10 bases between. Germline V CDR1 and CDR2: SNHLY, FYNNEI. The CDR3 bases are TGTGCCAGCAGGGTAGGCCAGTACAATGAGCAGTTCTTC. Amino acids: CASRVGQYNEQFF.

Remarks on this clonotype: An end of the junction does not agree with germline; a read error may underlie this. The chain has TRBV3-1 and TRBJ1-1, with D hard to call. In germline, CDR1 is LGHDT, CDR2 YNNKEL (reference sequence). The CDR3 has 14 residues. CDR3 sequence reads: CVSSQGLGNTEAFF. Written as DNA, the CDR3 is TGTGTCAGCAGCCAAGGGTTGGGGAACACTGAAGCTTTCTTT.

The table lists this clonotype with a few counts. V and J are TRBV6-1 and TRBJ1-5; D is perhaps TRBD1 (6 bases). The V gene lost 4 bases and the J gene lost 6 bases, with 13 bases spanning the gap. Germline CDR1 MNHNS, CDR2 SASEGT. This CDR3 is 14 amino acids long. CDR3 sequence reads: CASSGPGGSQPQHF. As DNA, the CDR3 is TGTGCCAGCAGTGGCCCCGGGGGCTCTCAGCCCCAGCATTTT.

The CDR3, as DNA: TGTGCCAGCAGGGCGGGGGCCACCAAAAACATTCAGTACTTC. Translated, it gives CASRAGATKNIQYF. V gene TRBV27 combines with J gene TRBJ2-4; D is possibly TRBD2 (7 bases). The V end was cut by 6 bases, the J end by 2 bases, with 11 bases between. Germline-derived CDR1 and CDR2 are MNHEY and SMNVEV (reference sequence). The CDR3 contains 14 residues.

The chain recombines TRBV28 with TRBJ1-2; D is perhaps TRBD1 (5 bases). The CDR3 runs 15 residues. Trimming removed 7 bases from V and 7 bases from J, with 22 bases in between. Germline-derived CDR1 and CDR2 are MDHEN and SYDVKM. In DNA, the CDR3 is TGTGCCAGCACCACCCAGGGCGAAATGATCTGTGGCTACACCTTC. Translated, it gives CASTTQGEMICGYTF.

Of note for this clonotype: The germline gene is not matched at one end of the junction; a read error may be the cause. The CDR3 here is CAIGELPGTGRSGANVLTF. The CDR3 DNA sequence: TGTGCCATCGGTGAACTTCCGGGGACAGGGAGGTCTGGGGCCAACGTCCTGACTTTC. The V and J genes are TRBV10-3 and TRBJ2-6, with TRBD1 matching over 9 bases. Germline-derived CDR1 and CDR2 are ENHRY and SYGVKD. The CDR3 has 19 amino acids.

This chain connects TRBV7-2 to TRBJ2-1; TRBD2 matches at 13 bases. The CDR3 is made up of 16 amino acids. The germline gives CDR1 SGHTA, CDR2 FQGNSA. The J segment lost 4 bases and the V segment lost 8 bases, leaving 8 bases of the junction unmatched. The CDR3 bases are TGTGCCAGCGGCGGGGGGGGACTAGCGGGATACAATGAGCAGTTCTTC. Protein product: CASGGGGLAGYNEQFF.

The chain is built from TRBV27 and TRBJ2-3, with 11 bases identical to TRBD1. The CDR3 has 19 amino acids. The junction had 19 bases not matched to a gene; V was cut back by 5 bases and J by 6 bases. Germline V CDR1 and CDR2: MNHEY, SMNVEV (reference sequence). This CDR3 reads CASSPPGTGGLKRLDTQYF. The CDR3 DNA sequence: TGTGCCAGCAGTCCCCCGGGGACAGGGGGTCTAAAAAGGCTCGATACGCAGTATTTT.

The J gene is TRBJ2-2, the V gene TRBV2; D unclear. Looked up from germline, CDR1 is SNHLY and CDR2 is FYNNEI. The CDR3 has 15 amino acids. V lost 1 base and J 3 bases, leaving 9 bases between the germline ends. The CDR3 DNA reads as TGTGCCAGCAGTGAAGGTGGTCGGGACACCGGGGAGCTGTTTTTT. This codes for CASSEGGRDTGELFF. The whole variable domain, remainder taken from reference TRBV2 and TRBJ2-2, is EPEVTQTPSHQVTQMGQEVILRCVPISNHLYFYWYRQILGQKVEFLVSFYNNEISEKSEIFDDQFSVERPDGSNFTLKIRSTKLEDSAMYFCASSEGGRDTGELFFGEGSRLTVL.

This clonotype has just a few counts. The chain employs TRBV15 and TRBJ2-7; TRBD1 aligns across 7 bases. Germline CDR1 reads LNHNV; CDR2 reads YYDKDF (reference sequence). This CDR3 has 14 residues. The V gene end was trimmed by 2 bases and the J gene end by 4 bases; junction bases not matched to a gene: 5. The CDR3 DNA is TGTGCCACCAGCAGACCGGGACAGAAGTACGAGCAGTACTTC. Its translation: CATSRPGQKYEQYF.

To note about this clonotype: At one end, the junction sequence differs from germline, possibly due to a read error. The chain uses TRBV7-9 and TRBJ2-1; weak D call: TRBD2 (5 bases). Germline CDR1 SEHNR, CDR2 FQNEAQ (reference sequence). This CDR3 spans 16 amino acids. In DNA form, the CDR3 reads TGCGCCAGCGGCGACTTTGACTCCAGCTCCTACAATGAGCAGTTCTTC. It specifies CASGDFDSSSYNEQFF.

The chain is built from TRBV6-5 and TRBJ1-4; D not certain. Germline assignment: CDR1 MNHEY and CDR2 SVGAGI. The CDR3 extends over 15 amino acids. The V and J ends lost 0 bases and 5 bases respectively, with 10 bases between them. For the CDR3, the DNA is TGTGCCAGCAGTTACTCGTTCGGTCCCAATGAAAAACTGTTTTTT. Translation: CASSYSFGPNEKLFF.

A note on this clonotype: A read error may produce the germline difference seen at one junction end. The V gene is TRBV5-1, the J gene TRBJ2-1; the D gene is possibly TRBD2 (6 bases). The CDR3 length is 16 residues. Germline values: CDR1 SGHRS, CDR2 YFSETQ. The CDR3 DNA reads TGCGCCAGCAGCTTGGTCAGTTATCGGGGGTACAATGAGCGGTTCTTC. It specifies CASSLVSYRGYNERFF. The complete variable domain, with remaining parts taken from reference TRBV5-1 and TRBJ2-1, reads KAGVTQTPRYLIKTRGQQVTLSCSPISGHRSVSWYQQTPGQGLQFLFEYFSETQRNKGNFPGRFSGRQFSNSRSEMNVSTLELGDSALYLCASSLVSYRGYNERFFGPGTRLTVL.

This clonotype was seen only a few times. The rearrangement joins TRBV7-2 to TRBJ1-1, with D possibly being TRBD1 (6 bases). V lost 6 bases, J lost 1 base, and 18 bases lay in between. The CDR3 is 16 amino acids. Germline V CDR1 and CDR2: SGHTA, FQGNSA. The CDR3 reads CASSHRGTYRNTEAFF. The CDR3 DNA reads TGTGCCAGCAGTCATCGTGGGACATATAGGAACACTGAAGCTTTCTTT.

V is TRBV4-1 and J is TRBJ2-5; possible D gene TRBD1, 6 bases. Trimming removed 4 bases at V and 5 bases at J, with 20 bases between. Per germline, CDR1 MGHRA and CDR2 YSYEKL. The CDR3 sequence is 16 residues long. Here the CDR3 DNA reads TGCGCCAGCAGCCGAGACCCGGACAACCAGGGGGAGACCCAGTACTTC. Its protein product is CASSRDPDNQGETQYF.